This TCR beta chain was identified in a study of T cell responses to AZD1222 COVID-19 vaccine. Study-wide results and limits: A rise in Spike-specific TCR breadth and depth followed two AZD1222 doses.

A word on this clone: What it recognizes is unknown.

CDR1 and CDR2 from the germline V gene are LNHDA and SQIVND (reference sequence). V lost 6 bases and J lost 4; bases outside the gene matches: 8. CDR3 size: 15 residues. Assay: immunoSEQ multiplex PCR; the TCRdb copy retains only in-frame clones and omits some. Here the sample spans 100,000 to 150,000 clones, roughly 86% being singletons. J is TRBJ2-1 and V is TRBV19; the match to TRBD2 covers 8 bases. The input for sequencing was peripheral blood, taken on day 0 of AZD1222 vaccination. The TCR was taken from an adult in good health. For the CDR3, the DNA is TGTGCCAGTAGACCCGGGACTAGGGCATACAATGAGCAGTTCTTC. Translating it yields CASRPGTRAYNEQFF.